The 23 T cell receptor beta chains below all came from one sample that was sequenced in a study of blood T cell repertoires in COVID-19. TCRdb's copy holds only in-frame clones and misses some; the assay was immunoSEQ multiplex PCR. The sample includes approximately 170,000 clones, about 83% of them seen just once. The sample consisted of peripheral blood. The receptor set was obtained from a man younger than 35 with active or convalescent COVID-19.

The V gene is TRBV28, the J gene TRBJ2-3; 9 nucleotides line up with TRBD1. The germline CDR1 and CDR2 sequences are MDHEN and SYDVKM. Losses at the gene ends were 6 bases for V and 4 bases for J; bases not matched to a gene: 14. The CDR3 has 17 residues. CDR3 region: CASSELPGQGNADTQYF. CDR3 nucleotide sequence: TGTGCCAGCAGCGAACTCCCGGGACAGGGTAACGCAGATACGCAGTATTTT.

J is TRBJ2-5 and V is TRBV18; 15 bases match TRBD2. The CDR3 has 16 residues. In germline, CDR1 is KGHSH, CDR2 LQKENI. The V segment lost 0 bases and the J segment 4 bases; nucleotides outside the gene matches: 0. CDR3 region: CASSPPGLAGGETQYF. The CDR3 DNA reads as TGTGCCAGCTCACCACCGGGACTAGCGGGAGGAGAGACCCAGTACTTC.

The rearrangement joins TRBV11-2 to TRBJ1-1; D remains ambiguous. Per germline, CDR1 SGHAT and CDR2 FQNNGV. The length of the CDR3 is 14 residues. V was pared by 5 bases and J by 1 base, with 11 bases between. Here the CDR3 reads CASSKRTGNTEAFF. The CDR3 DNA is TGTGCCAGCAGCAAGCGGACGGGGAACACTGAAGCTTTCTTT.

The CDR3 protein is CASIGSGKPNEKLFF. CDR3 DNA sequence: TGTGCCAGCATAGGGTCAGGGAAGCCTAATGAAAAACTGTTTTTT. This chain links TRBV28 with TRBJ1-4; D perhaps matches TRBD1 (5 bases). V lost 7 bases and J 3 bases, leaving 15 bases between the germline ends. Germline loops: CDR1 MDHEN, CDR2 SYDVKM. This CDR3 contains 15 residues.

This chain joins TRBV5-1 and TRBJ1-4, with 7 bases aligning to TRBD1. V trimming: 7 bases; J trimming: 4 bases; junction bases outside the gene matches: 10. Germline V gives CDR1 SGHRS, CDR2 YFSETQ. The CDR3 consists of 15 residues. The CDR3 coding sequence is TGCGCCAGCTCCCAGGGACAGACTTATAATGAAAAACTGTTTTTT. Translation: CASSQGQTYNEKLFF.

This clone is a singleton in its sample. The chain joins TRBV6-5 to TRBJ1-3, with 8 bases fitting TRBD1. Germline assignment: CDR1 MNHEY and CDR2 SVGAGI. The trim removed 6 bases at V and 8 bases at J, leaving 3 bases unmatched. The CDR3 totals 12 residues. In DNA, the CDR3 is TGTGCCAGCAGCTCCAGGGGGCACACCATATATTTT. Translation gives CASSSRGHTIYF.

The chain combines TRBV12-5 with TRBJ1-2; D may be TRBD1 (6 bases). This CDR3 spans 16 amino acids. The V gene's germline CDR1 is LGHNT and CDR2 FRNRAP. V dropped 6 bases and J dropped 2 bases, with 19 bases sitting between them. CDR3 bases: TGTGCTAGTGGCCTTACAGGGACGGGAATGAACTATGGCTACACCTTC. This encodes CASGLTGTGMNYGYTF.

The rearrangement uses TRBV30 and TRBJ1-3; no reliable D call. The CDR3 extends over 14 amino acids. Looked up from germline, CDR1 is GTSNPN and CDR2 is SVGIG (reference sequence). Trimming shortened V by 4 bases and J by 4 bases, and 14 bases separated the two germline ends. CDR3 in DNA: TGTGCCTGGACGTCAGAGCGGAAGGGAAACACCATATATTTT. Its translation is CAWTSERKGNTIYF.

The chain joins TRBV5-4 to TRBJ1-1; D is undetermined. V was cut by 0 bases and J by 5 bases, with 11 bases left in between. The CDR3 loop spans 14 amino acids. Germline V gene sequence: CDR1 SGHNT, CDR2 YYREEE (reference sequence). CDR3 sequence (DNA): TGTGCCAGCAGCTTGGTGGGAGGAGGAACTGAAGCTTTCTTT. This encodes CASSLVGGGTEAFF.

The chain has TRBV6-5 and TRBJ2-7; the D is unclear. CDR3 length: 12 residues. In germline, CDR1 is MNHEY, CDR2 SVGAGI. Trimming left V 2 bases short and J 7 bases short, with 9 bases between. The CDR3 protein is CASSYGPQEQYF. For the CDR3, the DNA is TGTGCCAGCAGTTACGGGCCTCAGGAGCAGTACTTC.

With regard to this clone: Other DNA sequences from this sample encode an identical CDR3 as well. The genes are TRBV18 and TRBJ1-5; D ambiguous. Germline loops: CDR1 KGHSH, CDR2 LQKENI. V dropped 2 bases and J dropped 3 bases, with 5 bases sitting between them. The CDR3 extends over 13 amino acids. The CDR3 bases are TGTGCCAGCTCACCAGGGCTCAATCAGCCCCAGCATTTT. Protein: CASSPGLNQPQHF. Using reference TRBV18 and TRBJ1-5 for the parts outside the CDR3, the full variable domain is NAGVMQNPRHLVRRRGQEARLRCSPMKGHSHVYWYRQLPEEGLKFMVYLQKENIIDESGMPKERFSAEFPKEGPSILRIQQVVRGDSAAYFCASSPGLNQPQHFGDGTRLSIL.

This clone came up once. The CDR3: CSASGRVAGANVLTF. Here the CDR3 DNA reads TGCAGCGCCAGCGGGAGAGTCGCTGGGGCCAACGTCCTGACTTTC. This chain uses TRBV29-1 with TRBJ2-6; TRBD2 matches at 8 bases. Germline assignment: CDR1 SQVTM and CDR2 ANQGSEA. This CDR3 contains 15 residues. Unmatched junction bases numbered 7, after V lost 7 bases and J lost 2 bases.

The chain recombines TRBV28 with TRBJ1-5; no firm D call. The CDR3 sequence is 14 residues long. Germline V gene lookup returns CDR1 MDHEN and CDR2 SYDVKM. Trimming left V 6 bases short and J 5 bases short, with 14 bases between. The CDR3: CASSPTSPYQPQHF. Written as DNA, the CDR3 is TGTGCCAGCAGCCCCACTTCTCCCTATCAGCCCCAGCATTTT.

The chain uses TRBV12-5 and TRBJ2-2; the D gene is possibly TRBD2 (6 bases). V was cut by 6 bases and J by 3 bases, with 11 bases left in between. Germline V gene sequence: CDR1 LGHNT, CDR2 FRNRAP. The CDR3 has 14 residues. CDR3 DNA sequence: TGTGCTAGTGGCCGACTAGGGTACACCGGGGAGCTGTTTTTT. Protein: CASGRLGYTGELFF.

The chain employs TRBV11-2 and TRBJ2-1; unclear D gene. V dropped 1 base and J dropped 14 bases, with 12 bases sitting between them. This CDR3 region has 12 residues. Germline-derived CDR1 and CDR2 are SGHAT and FQNNGV. CDR3 region: CASSLVPGGEFF. CDR3 DNA: TGTGCCAGCAGCTTAGTACCTGGCGGAGAGTTCTTC.

The chain combines TRBV21-1 with TRBJ1-2. TRBV21-1 is noted as a pseudogene. The CDR3 contains 14 residues. CDR3 region: CASSKTGGIDGYTF. CDR3 nucleotide sequence: TGTGCCAGCAGCAAGACCGGGGGGATAGACGGCTACACCTTC.

J is TRBJ1-2 and V is TRBV14; D call uncertain. Germline CDR1 is SGHDN and CDR2 is FVKESK. Trimming shortened V by 3 bases and J by 5 bases, and 10 bases separated the two germline ends. The CDR3 is 13 amino acids. Here the CDR3 DNA reads TGTGCCAGCAGCCATGTGGCGGAATATGGCTACACCTTC. Amino acids: CASSHVAEYGYTF.

The chain joins TRBV7-2 to TRBJ2-7, with D unresolved. The ends were cut back, 5 bases at V and 7 bases at J, with 9 bases in the middle. CDR1 and CDR2 from the germline V gene are SGHTA and FQGNSA. The CDR3 has 11 amino acids. The CDR3 region is CASSTNREQYF. The CDR3 DNA reads as TGTGCCAGCAGCACTAACCGGGAGCAGTACTTC.

V usage is TRBV14 and J usage is TRBJ2-1; weak D call: TRBD2 (6 bases). Deletions cut 1 base from V and 2 bases from J, with 9 bases between. In germline, CDR1 is SGHDN, CDR2 FVKESK. This CDR3 is built from 15 residues. The CDR3 sequence: CASSQGGGTYNEQFF. The CDR3 DNA reads as TGTGCCAGCAGCCAAGGAGGAGGGACCTACAATGAGCAGTTCTTC.

The chain recombines TRBV27 with TRBJ2-7; 7 bases line up with TRBD2. CDR3 length: 13 residues. Germline-derived CDR1 and CDR2 are MNHEY and SMNVEV (reference sequence). V shed 3 bases and J 6 bases; nucleotides not matched to a gene: 5. The CDR3 nucleotides read TGTGCCAGCAGTTTCGCGGGAGCTGGCGAGCAGTACTTC. Residues: CASSFAGAGEQYF.

The chain couples TRBV25-1 to TRBJ1-3; 10 nucleotides align to TRBD1. The CDR3 totals 14 residues. Germline values: CDR1 MGHDK, CDR2 SYGVNS. The V and J ends lost 8 bases and 0 bases, in that order; junction bases with no gene match: 1. Here the CDR3 reads CASGQGDSGNTIYF. DNA of the CDR3: TGTGCCAGCGGACAGGGGGACTCTGGAAACACCATATATTTT. Using reference TRBV25-1 and TRBJ1-3 for the parts outside the CDR3, the full variable domain is EADIYQTPRYLVIGTGKKITLECSQTMGHDKMYWYQQDPGMELHLIHYSYGVNSTEKGDLSSESTVSRIRTEHFPLTLESARPSHTSQYLCASGQGDSGNTIYFGEGSWLTVV.

This chain uses TRBV2 with TRBJ1-5; D not resolved. The CDR3 has 14 amino acids. Germline loops: CDR1 SNHLY, CDR2 FYNNEI. V was shortened by 0 bases and J by 7 bases, with 10 bases between the two germline ends. The CDR3 sequence is CASSEATVRQPQHF. In DNA, the CDR3 is TGTGCCAGCAGTGAAGCAACTGTGAGGCAGCCCCAGCATTTT.

The V and J genes are TRBV28 and TRBJ1-2; 9 positions match TRBD1. This CDR3 comprises 15 residues. After removal of 6 bases from V and 1 base from J, the junction contained 6 bases not matched to a gene. In germline, CDR1 is MDHEN, CDR2 SYDVKM. The CDR3 spells CASSSGTGFNYGYTF. In nucleotides, the CDR3 is TGTGCCAGCAGCTCCGGGACAGGGTTTAACTATGGCTACACCTTC.